This T cell receptor beta chain is from a study of blood T cell repertoires in COVID-19 (TCRdb year 2020). Context from the whole study: The collaborator samples originated in the United States, Italy and Spain and spanned the acute and convalescent phases of COVID-19. HLA class I and class II types, where available, came from metadata supplied by the sample provider rather than from assay-based typing. The sample metadata nearly always contained a de-identified subject ID, COVID-19 status, age in years and sex. The repertoires were released in a freely available public database meant as a resource for research on the immune response to SARS-CoV-2. The prospective study material was composed of cDNA or gDNA derived from T cells, B-cell-depleted T cells, or PBMCs. Samples were obtained from the ongoing ImmuneRACE study (first 160 participants) and from 1,254 subjects provided by 6 global collaborators. Subjects who had been exposed to COVID-19, were actively infected with it, or had recovered from it provided the deeply sampled blood TCRbeta repertoires that made up the dataset. Broader findings and caveats from the paper: The amount of clinical and demographic metadata varied by source and participant and was provided uncurated.

The immunoSEQ Assay, a bias-controlled multiplex PCR, was used to amplify TCRbeta CDR3 regions from genomic DNA. The authors' analysis ran thus. Within the assay, amplification of reference gene primers was used to estimate how many nucleated cells each sample contained. To quantify the absolute abundance of each unique TCRbeta CDR3 rearrangement, sequence reads were collapsed and filtered. Productive Simpson clonality was computed per sample as the square root of Simpson's diversity index over productive rearrangements. TCRdb limited this immuneACCESS table to in-frame rearrangements with V and J called. A share of clones is missing; checked studies link under half to unresolved V genes, and the rest is unexplained. V, J and clone size derive from that table, while D and trimming were established from the DNA sequence. In this sample the table shows some 130,000 clones, 87% of which occur a single time. The top ten clonotypes cover less than 2.5% of the sample.

Trimming takes 8 bases from V and 8 bases from J, and the germline ends sit 21 bases apart. The CDR3 measures 14 amino acids from cysteine to phenylalanine. CDR3 DNA is the only sequence kept; it has 42 bases, read in frame from the first base. The germline V gene (reference sequence) yields MNHEY for CDR1 and SMNVEV for CDR2. Collaborating institutions collected whole blood in K2EDTA tubes following their own protocols. For TCRbeta analysis, collaborator samples were shipped as frozen whole blood, as isolated PBMCs, or as DNA extracted from either sample type. Comment on this clone: No antigen is known for it. Base qualities are not at hand, and no much larger clone is one base apart.

The V and J genes are TRBV27 and TRBJ1-2, with the D gene not clear enough to name. The sample taken for sequencing was peripheral blood. This clonotype was obtained from a man aged 50 to 59 with active COVID-19. Here the CDR3 is given as CASAHSPPFMGYTF. The DNA is TGTGCCAGCGCCCACTCGCCACCTTTTATGGGCTACACCTTC.